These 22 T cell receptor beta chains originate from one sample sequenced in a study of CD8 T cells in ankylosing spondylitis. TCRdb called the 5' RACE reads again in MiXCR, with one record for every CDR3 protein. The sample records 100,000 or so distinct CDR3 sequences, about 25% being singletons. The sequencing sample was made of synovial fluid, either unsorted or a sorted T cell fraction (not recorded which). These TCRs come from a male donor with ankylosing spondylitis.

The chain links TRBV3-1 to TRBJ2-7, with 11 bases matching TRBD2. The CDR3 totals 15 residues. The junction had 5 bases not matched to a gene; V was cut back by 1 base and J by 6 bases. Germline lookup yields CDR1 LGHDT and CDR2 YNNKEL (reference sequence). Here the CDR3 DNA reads TGTGCCAGCAGCCAAGTAAGCCTAGCGGGAGGCGAGCAGTACTTC. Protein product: CASSQVSLAGGEQYF.

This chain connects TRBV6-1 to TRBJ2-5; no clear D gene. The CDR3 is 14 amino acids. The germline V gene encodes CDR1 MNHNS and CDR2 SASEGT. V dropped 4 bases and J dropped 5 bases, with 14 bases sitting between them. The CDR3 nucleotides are TGTGCCAGCAGTGGGTGGGCTGGAAGGGAGACCCAGTACTTC. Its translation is CASSGWAGRETQYF.

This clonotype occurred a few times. CDR3 bases: TGTGCCAGTAGTAGAACGGGACAGACGAACACTGAAGCTTTCTTT. It codes for CASSRTGQTNTEAFF. The chain employs TRBV19 and TRBJ1-1; 7 bases are shared with TRBD1. CDR1 is LNHDA and CDR2 is SQIVND in the germline V gene (reference sequence). This CDR3 spans 15 amino acids. V dropped 4 bases and J dropped 1; count of bases not matched to a gene: 6.

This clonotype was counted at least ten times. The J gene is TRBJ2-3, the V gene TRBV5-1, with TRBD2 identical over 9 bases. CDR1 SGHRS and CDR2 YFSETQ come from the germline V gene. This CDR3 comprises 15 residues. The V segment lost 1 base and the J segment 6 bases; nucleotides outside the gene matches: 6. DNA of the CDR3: TGCGCCAGCAGCTTGCTAGCGGGGTCATCCGATACGCAGTATTTT. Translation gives CASSLLAGSSDTQYF.

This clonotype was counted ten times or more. The CDR3: CASSLGYLYEQYF. For the CDR3, the DNA is TGTGCCAGCAGCCTCGGATATCTCTACGAGCAGTACTTC. This chain uses TRBV3-1 with TRBJ2-7; D not certain. V shed 4 bases and J shed 3 bases, with 10 bases lying between them. CDR3 length: 13 residues. Germline CDR1 and CDR2: LGHDT and YNNKEL (reference sequence).

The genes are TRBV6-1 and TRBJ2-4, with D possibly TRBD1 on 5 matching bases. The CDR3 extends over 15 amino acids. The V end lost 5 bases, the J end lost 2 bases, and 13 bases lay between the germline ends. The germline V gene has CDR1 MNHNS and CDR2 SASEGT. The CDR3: CASSPGLGTKNIQYF. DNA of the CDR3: TGTGCCAGCAGTCCAGGGTTGGGGACCAAAAACATTCAGTACTTC.

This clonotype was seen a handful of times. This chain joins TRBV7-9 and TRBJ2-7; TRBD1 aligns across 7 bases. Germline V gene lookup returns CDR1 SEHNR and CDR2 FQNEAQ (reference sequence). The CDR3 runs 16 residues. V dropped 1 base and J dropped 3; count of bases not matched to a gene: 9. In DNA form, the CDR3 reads TGTGCCAGCAGCTTAGGGGCTGGACAGGTAGACTACGAGCAGTACTTC. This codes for CASSLGAGQVDYEQYF.

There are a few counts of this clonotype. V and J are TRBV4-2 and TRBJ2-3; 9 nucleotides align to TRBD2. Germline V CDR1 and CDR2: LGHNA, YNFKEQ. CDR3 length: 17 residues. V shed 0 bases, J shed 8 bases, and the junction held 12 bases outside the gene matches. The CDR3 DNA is TGTGCCAGCAGCCAAGATCCGCCGGGACTAGCTGTAGTTACGCAGTATTTT. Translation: CASSQDPPGLAVVTQYF.

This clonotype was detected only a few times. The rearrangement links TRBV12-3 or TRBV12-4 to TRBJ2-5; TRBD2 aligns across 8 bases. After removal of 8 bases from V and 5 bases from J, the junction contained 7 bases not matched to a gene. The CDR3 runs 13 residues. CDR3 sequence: CASERGRRETQYF. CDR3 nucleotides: TGTGCCAGCGAACGCGGGAGGAGGGAGACCCAGTACTTC.

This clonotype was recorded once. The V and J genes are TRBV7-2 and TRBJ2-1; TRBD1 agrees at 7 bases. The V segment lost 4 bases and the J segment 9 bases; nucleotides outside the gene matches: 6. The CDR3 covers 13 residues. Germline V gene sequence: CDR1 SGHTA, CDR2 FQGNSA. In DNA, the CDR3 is TGTGCCAGCAGCTCCCGACAGGGTGGTGAGCAGTTCTTC. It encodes CASSSRQGGEQFF.

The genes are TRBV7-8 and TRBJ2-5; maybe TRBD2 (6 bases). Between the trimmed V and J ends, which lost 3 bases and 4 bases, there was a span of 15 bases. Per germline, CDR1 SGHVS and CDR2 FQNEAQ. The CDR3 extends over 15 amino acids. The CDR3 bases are TGTGCCAGCAGCTTTTTCCCGGGAGTAGGAGAGACCCAGTACTTC. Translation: CASSFFPGVGETQYF.

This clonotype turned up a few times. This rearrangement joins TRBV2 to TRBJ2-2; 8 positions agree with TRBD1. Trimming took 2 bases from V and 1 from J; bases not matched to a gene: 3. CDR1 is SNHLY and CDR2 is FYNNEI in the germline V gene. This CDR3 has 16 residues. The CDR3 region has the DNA TGTGCCAGCAGTGAACGAGGACAGGGGAACACCGGGGAGCTGTTTTTT. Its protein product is CASSERGQGNTGELFF. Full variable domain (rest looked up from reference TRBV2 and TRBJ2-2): EPEVTQTPSHQVTQMGQEVILRCVPISNHLYFYWYRQILGQKVEFLVSFYNNEISEKSEIFDDQFSVERPDGSNFTLKIRSTKLEDSAMYFCASSERGQGNTGELFFGEGSRLTVL.

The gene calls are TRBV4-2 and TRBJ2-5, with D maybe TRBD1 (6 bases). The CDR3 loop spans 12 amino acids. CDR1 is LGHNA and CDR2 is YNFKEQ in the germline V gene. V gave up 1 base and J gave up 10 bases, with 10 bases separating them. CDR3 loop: CASSQVSGDQYF. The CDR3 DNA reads TGTGCCAGCAGCCAAGTTTCAGGGGACCAGTACTTC.

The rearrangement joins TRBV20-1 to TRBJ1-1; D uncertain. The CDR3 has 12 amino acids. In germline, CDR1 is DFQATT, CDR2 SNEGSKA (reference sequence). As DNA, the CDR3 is TGCGCATTCGAAGGGATCGGCACTGAAGCTTTCTTT. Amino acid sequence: CAFEGIGTEAFF.

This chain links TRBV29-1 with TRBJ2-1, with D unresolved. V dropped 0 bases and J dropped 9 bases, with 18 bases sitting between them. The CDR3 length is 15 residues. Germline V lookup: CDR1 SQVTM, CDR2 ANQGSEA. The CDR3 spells CSVEDFLGTAREQFF. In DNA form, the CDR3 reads TGCAGCGTTGAAGATTTTCTTGGCACTGCCCGTGAGCAGTTCTTC.

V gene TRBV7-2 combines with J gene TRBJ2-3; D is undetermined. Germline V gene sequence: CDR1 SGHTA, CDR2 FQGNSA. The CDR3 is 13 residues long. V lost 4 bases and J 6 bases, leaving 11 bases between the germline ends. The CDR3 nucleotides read TGTGCCAGCAGCTCAAAAAGGGTTGATACGCAGTATTTT. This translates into CASSSKRVDTQYF.

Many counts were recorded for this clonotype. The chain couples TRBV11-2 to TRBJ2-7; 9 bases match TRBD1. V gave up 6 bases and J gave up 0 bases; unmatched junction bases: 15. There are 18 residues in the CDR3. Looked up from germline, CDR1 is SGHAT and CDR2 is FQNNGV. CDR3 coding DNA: TGTGCCAGCAGGGCAGGGACAGGGAACATTTCTCCCTCCTACGAGCAGTACTTC. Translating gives CASRAGTGNISPSYEQYF.

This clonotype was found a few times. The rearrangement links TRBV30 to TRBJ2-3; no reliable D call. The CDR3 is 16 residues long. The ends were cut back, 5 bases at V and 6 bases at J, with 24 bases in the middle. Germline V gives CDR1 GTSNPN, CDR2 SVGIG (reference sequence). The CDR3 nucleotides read TGTGCCTGGGCCCCGGTAGCCCCGCACTTTTTGGATACGCAGTATTTT. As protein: CAWAPVAPHFLDTQYF.

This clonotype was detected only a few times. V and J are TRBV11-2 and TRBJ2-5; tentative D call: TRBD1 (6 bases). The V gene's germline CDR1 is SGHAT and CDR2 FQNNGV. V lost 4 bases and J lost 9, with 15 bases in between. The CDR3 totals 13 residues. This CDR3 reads CASSSQGKGAQYF. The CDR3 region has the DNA TGTGCCAGCAGCTCGCAGGGGAAGGGGGCCCAGTACTTC.

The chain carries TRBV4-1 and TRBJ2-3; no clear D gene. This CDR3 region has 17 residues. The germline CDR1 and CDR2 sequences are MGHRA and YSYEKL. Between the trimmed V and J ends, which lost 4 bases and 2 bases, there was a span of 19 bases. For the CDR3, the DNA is TGCGCCAGCAGCCCTCCAAAGGCTCTACAGACCACAGATACGCAGTATTTT. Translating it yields CASSPPKALQTTDTQYF.

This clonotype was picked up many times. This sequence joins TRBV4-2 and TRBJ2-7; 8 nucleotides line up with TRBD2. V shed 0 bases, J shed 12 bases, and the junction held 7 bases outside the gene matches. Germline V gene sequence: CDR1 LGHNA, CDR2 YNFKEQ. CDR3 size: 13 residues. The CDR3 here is CASSQERSGRRYF. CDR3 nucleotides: TGTGCCAGCAGCCAAGAGCGGAGCGGGAGACGGTACTTC.

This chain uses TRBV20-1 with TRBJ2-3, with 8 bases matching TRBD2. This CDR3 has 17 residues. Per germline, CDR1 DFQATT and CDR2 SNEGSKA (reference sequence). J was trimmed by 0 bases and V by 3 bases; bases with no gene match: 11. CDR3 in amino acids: CSAREIAGSSSTDTQYF. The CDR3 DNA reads TGCAGTGCTAGGGAAATAGCGGGAAGTTCTAGCACAGATACGCAGTATTTT.